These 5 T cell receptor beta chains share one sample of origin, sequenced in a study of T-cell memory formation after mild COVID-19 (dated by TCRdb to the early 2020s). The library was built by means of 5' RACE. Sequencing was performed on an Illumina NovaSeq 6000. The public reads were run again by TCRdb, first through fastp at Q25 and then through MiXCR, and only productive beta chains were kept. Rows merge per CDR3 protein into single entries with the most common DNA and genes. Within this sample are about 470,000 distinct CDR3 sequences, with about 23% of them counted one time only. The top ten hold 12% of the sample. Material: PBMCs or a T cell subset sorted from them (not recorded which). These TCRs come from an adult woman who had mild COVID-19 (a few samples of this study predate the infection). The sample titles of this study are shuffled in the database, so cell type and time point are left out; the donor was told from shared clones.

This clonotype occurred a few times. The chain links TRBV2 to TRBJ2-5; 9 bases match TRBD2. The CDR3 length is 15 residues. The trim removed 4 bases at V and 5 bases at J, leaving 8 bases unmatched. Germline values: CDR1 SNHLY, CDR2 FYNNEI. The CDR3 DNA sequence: TGTGCCAGCAGTGGGCCACTAGCGGGTAGGGAGACCCAGTACTTC. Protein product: CASSGPLAGRETQYF.

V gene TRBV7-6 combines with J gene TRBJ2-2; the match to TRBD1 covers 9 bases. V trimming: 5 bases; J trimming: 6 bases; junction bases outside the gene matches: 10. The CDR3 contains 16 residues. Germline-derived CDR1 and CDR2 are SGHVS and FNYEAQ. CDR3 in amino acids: CASSQPRTGGSGELFF. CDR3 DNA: TGTGCCAGCAGCCAACCCCGAACAGGGGGCTCCGGGGAGCTGTTTTTT.

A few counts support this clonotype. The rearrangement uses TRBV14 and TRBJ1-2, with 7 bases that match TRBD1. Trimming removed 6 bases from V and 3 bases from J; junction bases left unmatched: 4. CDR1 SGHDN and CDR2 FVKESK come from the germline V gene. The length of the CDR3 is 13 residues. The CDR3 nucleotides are TGTGCCAGCAGTCCACAGGGGTACTATGGCTACACCTTC. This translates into CASSPQGYYGYTF.

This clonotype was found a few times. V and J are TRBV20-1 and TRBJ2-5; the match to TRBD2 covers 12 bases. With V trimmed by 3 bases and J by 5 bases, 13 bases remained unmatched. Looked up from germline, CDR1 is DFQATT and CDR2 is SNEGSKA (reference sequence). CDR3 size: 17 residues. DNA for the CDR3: TGCAGTGCTAGTCGTCCTAGCGGGAGGGCCGGGAGCGAGACCCAGTACTTC. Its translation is CSASRPSGRAGSETQYF.

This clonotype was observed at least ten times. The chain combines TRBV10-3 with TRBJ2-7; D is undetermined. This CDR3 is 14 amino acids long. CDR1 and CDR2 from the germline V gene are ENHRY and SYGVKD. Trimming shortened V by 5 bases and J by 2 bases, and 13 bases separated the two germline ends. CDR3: CAISPQKPTYEQYF. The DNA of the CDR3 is TGTGCCATCAGTCCGCAAAAGCCGACCTACGAGCAGTACTTC.